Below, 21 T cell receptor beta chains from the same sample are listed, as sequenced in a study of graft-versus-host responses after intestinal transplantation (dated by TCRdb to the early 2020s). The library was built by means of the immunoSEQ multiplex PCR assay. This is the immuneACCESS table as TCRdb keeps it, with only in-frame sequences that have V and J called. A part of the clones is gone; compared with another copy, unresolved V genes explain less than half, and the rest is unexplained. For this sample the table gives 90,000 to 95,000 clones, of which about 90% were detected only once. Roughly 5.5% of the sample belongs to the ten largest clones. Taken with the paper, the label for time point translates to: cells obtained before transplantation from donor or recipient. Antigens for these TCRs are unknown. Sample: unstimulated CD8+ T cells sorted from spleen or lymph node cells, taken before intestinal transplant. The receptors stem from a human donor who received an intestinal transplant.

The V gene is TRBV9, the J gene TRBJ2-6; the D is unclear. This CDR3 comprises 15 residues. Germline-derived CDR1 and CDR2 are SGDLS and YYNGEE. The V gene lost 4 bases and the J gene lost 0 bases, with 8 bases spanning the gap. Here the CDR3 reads CASSHPHSGANVLTF. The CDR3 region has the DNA TGTGCCAGCAGCCACCCGCACTCTGGGGCCAACGTCCTGACTTTC. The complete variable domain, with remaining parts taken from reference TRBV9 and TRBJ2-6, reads DSGVTQTPKHLITATGQRVTLRCSPRSGDLSVYWYQQSLDQGLQFLIQYYNGEERAKGNILERFSAQQFPDLHSELNLSSLELGDSALYFCASSHPHSGANVLTFGAGSRLTVL.

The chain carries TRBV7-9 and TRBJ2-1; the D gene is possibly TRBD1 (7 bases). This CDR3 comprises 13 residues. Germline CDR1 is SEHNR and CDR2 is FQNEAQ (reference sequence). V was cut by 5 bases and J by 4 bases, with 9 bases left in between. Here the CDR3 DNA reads TGTGCCAGCAGCCCAGGGGGGTACAATGAGCAGTTCTTC. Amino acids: CASSPGGYNEQFF.

The CDR3 bases are TGTGCCAGCAGCGAGGGGGCTCTACAGGTACACAATGAGCAGTTCTTC. Protein: CASSEGALQVHNEQFF. The rearrangement uses TRBV7-6 and TRBJ2-1, with TRBD1 matching over 7 bases. This CDR3 spans 16 amino acids. V was pared by 5 bases and J by 5 bases, with 12 bases of the junction left unmatched. Germline lookup yields CDR1 SGHVS and CDR2 FNYEAQ.

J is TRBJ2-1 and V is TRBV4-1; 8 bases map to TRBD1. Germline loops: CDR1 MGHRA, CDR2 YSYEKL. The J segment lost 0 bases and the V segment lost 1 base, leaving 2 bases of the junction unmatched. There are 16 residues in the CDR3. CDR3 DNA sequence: TGCGCCAGCAGCCAAGGAGGACAGGGCTCCTACAATGAGCAGTTCTTC. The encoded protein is CASSQGGQGSYNEQFF.

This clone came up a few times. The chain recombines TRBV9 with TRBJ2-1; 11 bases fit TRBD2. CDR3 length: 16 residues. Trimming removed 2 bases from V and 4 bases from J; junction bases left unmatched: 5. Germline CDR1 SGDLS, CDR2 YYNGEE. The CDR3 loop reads CASSVTSGSLYNEQFF. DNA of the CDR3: TGTGCCAGCAGCGTTACTAGCGGGAGCCTGTACAATGAGCAGTTCTTC.

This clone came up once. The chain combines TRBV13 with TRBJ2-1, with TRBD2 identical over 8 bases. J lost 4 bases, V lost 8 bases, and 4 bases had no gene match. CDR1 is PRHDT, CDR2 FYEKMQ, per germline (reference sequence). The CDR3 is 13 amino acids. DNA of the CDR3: TGTGCCAGCGTAGGGACTAGATACAATGAGCAGTTCTTC. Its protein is CASVGTRYNEQFF.

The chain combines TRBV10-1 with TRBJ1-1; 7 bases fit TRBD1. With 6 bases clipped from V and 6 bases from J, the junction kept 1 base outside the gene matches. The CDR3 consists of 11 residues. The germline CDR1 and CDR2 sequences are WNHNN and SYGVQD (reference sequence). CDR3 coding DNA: TGCGCCAGCAGGACAGGGTCTGAAGCTTTCTTT. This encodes CASRTGSEAFF.

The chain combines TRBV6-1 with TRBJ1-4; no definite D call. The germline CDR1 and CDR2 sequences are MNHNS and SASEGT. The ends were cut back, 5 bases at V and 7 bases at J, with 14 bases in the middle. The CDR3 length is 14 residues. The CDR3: CASSTSDLGEKLFF. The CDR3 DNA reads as TGTGCCAGCAGTACAAGCGACTTGGGTGAAAAACTGTTTTTT.

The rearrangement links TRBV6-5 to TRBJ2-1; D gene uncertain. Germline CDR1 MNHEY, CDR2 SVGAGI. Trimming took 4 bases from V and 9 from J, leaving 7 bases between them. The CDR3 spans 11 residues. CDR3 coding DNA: TGTGCCAGCAGTTCGGAGTCTGAGCAGTTCTTC. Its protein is CASSSESEQFF.

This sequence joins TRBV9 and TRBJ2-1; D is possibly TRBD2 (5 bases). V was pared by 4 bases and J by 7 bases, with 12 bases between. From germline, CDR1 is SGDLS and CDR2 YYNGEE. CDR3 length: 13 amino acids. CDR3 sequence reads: CASSTRSGNEQFF. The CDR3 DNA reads TGTGCCAGCAGCACCCGATCGGGGAATGAGCAGTTCTTC.

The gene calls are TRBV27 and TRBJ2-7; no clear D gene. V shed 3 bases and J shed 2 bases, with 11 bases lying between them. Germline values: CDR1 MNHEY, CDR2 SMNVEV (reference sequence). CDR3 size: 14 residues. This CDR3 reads CASSFSLDTYEQYF. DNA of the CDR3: TGTGCCAGCAGTTTTTCCCTCGATACCTACGAGCAGTACTTC.

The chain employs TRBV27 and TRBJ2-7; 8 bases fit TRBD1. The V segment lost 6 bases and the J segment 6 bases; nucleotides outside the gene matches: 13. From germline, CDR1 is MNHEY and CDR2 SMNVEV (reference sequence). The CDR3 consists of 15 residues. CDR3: CASSSPGQALVEQYF. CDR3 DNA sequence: TGTGCCAGCAGCTCACCGGGACAGGCGCTTGTCGAGCAGTACTTC.

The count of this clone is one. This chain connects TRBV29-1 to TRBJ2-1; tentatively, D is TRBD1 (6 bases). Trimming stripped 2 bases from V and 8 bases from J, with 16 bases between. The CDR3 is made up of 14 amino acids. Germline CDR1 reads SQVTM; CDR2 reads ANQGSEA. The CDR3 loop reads CSVETQGSAYEQFF. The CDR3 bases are TGCAGCGTTGAAACTCAGGGGTCGGCGTATGAGCAGTTCTTC.

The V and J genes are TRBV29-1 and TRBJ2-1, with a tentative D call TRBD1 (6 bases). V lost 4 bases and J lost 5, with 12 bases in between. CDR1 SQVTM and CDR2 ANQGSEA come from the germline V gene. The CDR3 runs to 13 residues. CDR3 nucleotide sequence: TGCAGCGTTGCTCGGGACACTGACAATGAGCAGTTCTTC. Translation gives CSVARDTDNEQFF.

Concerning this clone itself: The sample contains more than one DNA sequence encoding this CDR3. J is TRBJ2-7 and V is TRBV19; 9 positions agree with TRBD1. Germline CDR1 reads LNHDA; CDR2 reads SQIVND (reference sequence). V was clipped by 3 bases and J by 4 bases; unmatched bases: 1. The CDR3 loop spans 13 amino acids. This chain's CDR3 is CASSMGQGYEQYF. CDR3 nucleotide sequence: TGTGCCAGTAGTATGGGACAGGGTTACGAGCAGTACTTC.

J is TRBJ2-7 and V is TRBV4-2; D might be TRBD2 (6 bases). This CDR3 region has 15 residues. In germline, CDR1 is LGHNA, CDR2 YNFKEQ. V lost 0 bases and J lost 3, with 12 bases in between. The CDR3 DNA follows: TGTGCCAGCAGCCAAGATCCGGGACTTCGCTACGAGCAGTACTTC. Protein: CASSQDPGLRYEQYF.

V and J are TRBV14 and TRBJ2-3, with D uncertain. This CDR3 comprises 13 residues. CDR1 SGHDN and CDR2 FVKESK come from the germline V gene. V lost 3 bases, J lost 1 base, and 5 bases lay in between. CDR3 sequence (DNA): TGTGCCAGCAGCCAGTTAGGCACAGATACGCAGTATTTT. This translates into CASSQLGTDTQYF.

The CDR3 DNA reads TGTGCCAGCAGCGGGGGGGCCTTAACCCAAGGGTTAACAAACACCGGGGAGCTGTTTTTT. It yields the protein CASSGGALTQGLTNTGELFF. J is TRBJ2-2 and V is TRBV4-2; maybe TRBD2 (7 bases). The germline V and J ends were trimmed by 5 bases and 2 bases, with 27 bases remaining between them. The CDR3 is 20 amino acids. CDR1 and CDR2 from the germline V gene are LGHNA and YNFKEQ.

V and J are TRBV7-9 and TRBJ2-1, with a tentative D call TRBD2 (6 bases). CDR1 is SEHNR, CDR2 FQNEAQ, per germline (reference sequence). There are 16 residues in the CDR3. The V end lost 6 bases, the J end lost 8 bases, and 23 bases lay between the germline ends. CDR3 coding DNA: TGTGCCAGCAGTTCGCGGGATGGACTGGACCGCCATGAGCAGTTCTTC. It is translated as CASSSRDGLDRHEQFF.

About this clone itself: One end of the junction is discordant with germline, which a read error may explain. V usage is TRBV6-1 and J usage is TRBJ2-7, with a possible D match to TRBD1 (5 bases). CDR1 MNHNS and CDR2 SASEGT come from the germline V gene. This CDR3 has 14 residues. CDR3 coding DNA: TGTTCCAGCAGTGAATACGGCAGGGTCTACGAGCAGTACTTC. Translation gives CSSSEYGRVYEQYF.

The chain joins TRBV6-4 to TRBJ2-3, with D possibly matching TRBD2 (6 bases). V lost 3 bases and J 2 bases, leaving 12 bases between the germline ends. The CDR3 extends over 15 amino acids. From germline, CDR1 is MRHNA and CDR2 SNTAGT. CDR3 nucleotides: TGTGCCAGCAGTGAAGCAGCGGGCCCCACAGATACGCAGTATTTT. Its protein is CASSEAAGPTDTQYF.